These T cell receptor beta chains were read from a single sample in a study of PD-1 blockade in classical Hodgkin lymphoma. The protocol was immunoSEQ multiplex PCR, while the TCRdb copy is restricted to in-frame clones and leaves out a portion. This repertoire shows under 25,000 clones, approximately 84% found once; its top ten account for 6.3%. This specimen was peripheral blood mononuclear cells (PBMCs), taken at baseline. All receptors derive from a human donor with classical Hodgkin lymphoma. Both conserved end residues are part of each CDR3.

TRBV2 CASSEATGEAFF
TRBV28 CASSCRTGDGNTEAFF
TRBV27 CASSLLDDTEAFF
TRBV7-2 CASSLSAQGSDGYTF
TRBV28 CAIPADRNYGYTF
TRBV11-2 CASSFTRGQGADTQYF
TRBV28 CASTPPGGGGNTIYF
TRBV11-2 CASSVGLTEAFF
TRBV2 CASTTGATNQPQHF
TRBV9 CASSVEVGRMDTEAFF
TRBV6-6 CASTPRQGGTEAFF
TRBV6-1 CASRRGGQLNQPQHF
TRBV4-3 CASSQEGGQGYGYTF
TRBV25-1 CASSGDRAATNEKLFF
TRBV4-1 CASSQEVEGLGYTF
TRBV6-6 CASKLDRGYNSPLHF
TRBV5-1 CASSLGSGGNQPQHF
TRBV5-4 CASSLKGVGETQYF
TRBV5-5 CASSELINSPLHF
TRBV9 CASSDEGQGRTEAFF
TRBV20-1 CSAGAPLHF
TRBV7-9 CASSGDSTEQYF
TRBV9 CASSPAFRGLHTQYF
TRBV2 CASSDLQYYEQYF
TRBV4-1 CASRAILKGGELFF
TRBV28 CASSLDISSYEQYF
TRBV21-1 CASSTSWTHPAHYEQYF
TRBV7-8 CASSPLRGGGTEAFF
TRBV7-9 CASSVPGNSPLHF
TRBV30 CAWTRRSNTEAFF
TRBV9 CASSVGGGVAGELFF
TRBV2 CASNRGSYEQYF
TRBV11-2 CASSRLQETQYF
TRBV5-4 CASRRLAGGQETQYF
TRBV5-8 CASSPSTGTEAFF
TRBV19 CASQDWFSTDTQYF
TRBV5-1 CASSLPMNTEAFF
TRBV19 CASSWTVGGGAEAFF
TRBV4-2 CASSQAVRGNYGYTF
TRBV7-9 CASSLPGVYTF
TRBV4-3 CASSPWTEPYEQYF
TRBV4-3 CASSAGGYTDTQYF
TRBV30 CAWTRESNTEAFF
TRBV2 CASSVDRYTF
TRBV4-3 CASSQGGGDQPQHF
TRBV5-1 CASSLLGAGNEKLFF
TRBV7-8 CASSLLTGAGTDTQYF
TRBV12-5 CASGLGSNNSPLHF
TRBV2 CASRSNRDIREKLFF
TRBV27 CASTLAGTYNEQFF
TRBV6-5 CASSYDVNEKLFF
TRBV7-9 CASSSDGNNQPQHF